Included here is one TCR beta chain sequence, with context. The antigen remains undetermined. The data originate from a study of cytomegalovirus exposure and HLA in healthy donors. The CDR3 totals 15 residues. V lost 3 bases and J lost 4; bases outside the gene matches: 3. Germline lookup yields CDR1 ENHRY and CDR2 SYGVKD. Amplification used 60 Vbeta primers and 13 Jbeta primers. Data came from immunoSEQ multiplex PCR; TCRdb stores just in-frame clones and leaves some out. Here the sample spans about 65,000 clones, 55% to 65% being singletons. Broader study findings: Reports credit the classifier with highly specific, highly sensitive diagnosis of cytomegalovirus status. Researchers reported in a later analysis that common viral pathogens appeared linked to several top clusters.

The specimen sequenced was PBMCs. J is TRBJ2-3 and V is TRBV10-3, with 11 bases that match TRBD2. This TCR was sampled from a man under 40 in good health and CMV-seronegative. CDR3 bases: TGTGCCATCAGTGAACCGGGACTAGCGGCAGATACGCAGTATTTT. The encoded protein is CAISEPGLAADTQYF.